A selection of T cell receptor beta chains follows, all from one sample in a study of cytomegalovirus exposure and HLA in healthy donors. The repertoire was sequenced with immunoSEQ multiplex PCR; TCRdb's copy has only in-frame clones and lacks some. The profile covers about 180,000 clones, with roughly 79% appearing a single time and roughly 4.5% taken by the ten largest. Specimen: PBMCs. These receptors came from a woman aged 18-30 years in good health and CMV-seropositive. Each CDR3 is given with its conserved first and last residue. The order of the fields is J gene, V gene, clone size, D gene, CDR3 protein, CDR3 DNA. A D gene is named only where the DNA matches it firmly. Expanded clones are given a class, and other clones once, few, many or no size at all.

j_call: TRBJ1-1
v_call: TRBV10-3
clone_size: -
d_call: -
cdr3_aa: CAITATGRVTEAFF
cdr3_nt: TGTGCCATCACGGCCACAGGGCGCGTGACTGAAGCTTTCTTT

j_call: TRBJ2-3
v_call: TRBV25-1
clone_size: -
d_call: -
cdr3_aa: CASRTQGMDTQYF
cdr3_nt: TGTGCCAGCAGAACCCAGGGGATGGATACGCAGTATTTT

j_call: TRBJ1-3
v_call: TRBV11-2
clone_size: -
d_call: -
cdr3_aa: CASSLGQPNTIYF
cdr3_nt: TGTGCCAGCAGCTTAGGACAGCCAAACACCATATATTTT

j_call: TRBJ1-6
v_call: TRBV30
clone_size: once
d_call: TRBD1
cdr3_aa: CAWSGGQGNSPLHF
cdr3_nt: TGTGCCTGGAGCGGGGGACAGGGGAATTCACCCCTCCACTTT

j_call: TRBJ2-3
v_call: TRBV11-2
clone_size: -
d_call: TRBD1
cdr3_aa: CASSFTTTGVGTDTQYF
cdr3_nt: TGTGCCAGCAGCTTCACTACGACAGGGGTAGGCACAGATACGCAGTATTTT

j_call: TRBJ1-5
v_call: TRBV28
clone_size: -
d_call: TRBD1
cdr3_aa: CASSFRTGGRQPQHF
cdr3_nt: TGTGCCAGCAGTTTTAGGACAGGGGGCCGGCAGCCCCAGCATTTT

j_call: TRBJ2-7
v_call: TRBV29-1
clone_size: -
d_call: TRBD1
cdr3_aa: CSVAGTGEYEQYF
cdr3_nt: TGCAGCGTCGCAGGGACAGGGGAGTACGAGCAGTACTTC

j_call: TRBJ2-2
v_call: TRBV7-9
clone_size: -
d_call: -
cdr3_aa: CASSWGGSPNTGELFF
cdr3_nt: TGTGCCAGCAGCTGGGGGGGCTCCCCGAACACCGGGGAGCTGTTTTTT

j_call: TRBJ2-7
v_call: TRBV4-2
clone_size: -
d_call: TRBD1
cdr3_aa: CASSQDPGTGEQYF
cdr3_nt: TGTGCCAGCAGCCAAGATCCCGGGACAGGCGAGCAGTACTTC

j_call: TRBJ1-2
v_call: TRBV11-2
clone_size: -
d_call: -
cdr3_aa: CASSLDSNYGYTF
cdr3_nt: TGTGCCAGCAGCTTAGACAGTAACTATGGCTACACCTTC

j_call: TRBJ2-7
v_call: TRBV28
clone_size: -
d_call: TRBD1
cdr3_aa: CASSSGQGAGVYEQYF
cdr3_nt: TGTGCCAGCAGTTCCGGACAGGGGGCGGGAGTCTACGAGCAGTACTTC

j_call: TRBJ2-3
v_call: TRBV4-1
clone_size: -
d_call: TRBD2
cdr3_aa: CASSHFKGTRESTDTQYF
cdr3_nt: TGCGCCAGCAGCCACTTTAAAGGGACTAGGGAGAGCACAGATACGCAGTATTTT